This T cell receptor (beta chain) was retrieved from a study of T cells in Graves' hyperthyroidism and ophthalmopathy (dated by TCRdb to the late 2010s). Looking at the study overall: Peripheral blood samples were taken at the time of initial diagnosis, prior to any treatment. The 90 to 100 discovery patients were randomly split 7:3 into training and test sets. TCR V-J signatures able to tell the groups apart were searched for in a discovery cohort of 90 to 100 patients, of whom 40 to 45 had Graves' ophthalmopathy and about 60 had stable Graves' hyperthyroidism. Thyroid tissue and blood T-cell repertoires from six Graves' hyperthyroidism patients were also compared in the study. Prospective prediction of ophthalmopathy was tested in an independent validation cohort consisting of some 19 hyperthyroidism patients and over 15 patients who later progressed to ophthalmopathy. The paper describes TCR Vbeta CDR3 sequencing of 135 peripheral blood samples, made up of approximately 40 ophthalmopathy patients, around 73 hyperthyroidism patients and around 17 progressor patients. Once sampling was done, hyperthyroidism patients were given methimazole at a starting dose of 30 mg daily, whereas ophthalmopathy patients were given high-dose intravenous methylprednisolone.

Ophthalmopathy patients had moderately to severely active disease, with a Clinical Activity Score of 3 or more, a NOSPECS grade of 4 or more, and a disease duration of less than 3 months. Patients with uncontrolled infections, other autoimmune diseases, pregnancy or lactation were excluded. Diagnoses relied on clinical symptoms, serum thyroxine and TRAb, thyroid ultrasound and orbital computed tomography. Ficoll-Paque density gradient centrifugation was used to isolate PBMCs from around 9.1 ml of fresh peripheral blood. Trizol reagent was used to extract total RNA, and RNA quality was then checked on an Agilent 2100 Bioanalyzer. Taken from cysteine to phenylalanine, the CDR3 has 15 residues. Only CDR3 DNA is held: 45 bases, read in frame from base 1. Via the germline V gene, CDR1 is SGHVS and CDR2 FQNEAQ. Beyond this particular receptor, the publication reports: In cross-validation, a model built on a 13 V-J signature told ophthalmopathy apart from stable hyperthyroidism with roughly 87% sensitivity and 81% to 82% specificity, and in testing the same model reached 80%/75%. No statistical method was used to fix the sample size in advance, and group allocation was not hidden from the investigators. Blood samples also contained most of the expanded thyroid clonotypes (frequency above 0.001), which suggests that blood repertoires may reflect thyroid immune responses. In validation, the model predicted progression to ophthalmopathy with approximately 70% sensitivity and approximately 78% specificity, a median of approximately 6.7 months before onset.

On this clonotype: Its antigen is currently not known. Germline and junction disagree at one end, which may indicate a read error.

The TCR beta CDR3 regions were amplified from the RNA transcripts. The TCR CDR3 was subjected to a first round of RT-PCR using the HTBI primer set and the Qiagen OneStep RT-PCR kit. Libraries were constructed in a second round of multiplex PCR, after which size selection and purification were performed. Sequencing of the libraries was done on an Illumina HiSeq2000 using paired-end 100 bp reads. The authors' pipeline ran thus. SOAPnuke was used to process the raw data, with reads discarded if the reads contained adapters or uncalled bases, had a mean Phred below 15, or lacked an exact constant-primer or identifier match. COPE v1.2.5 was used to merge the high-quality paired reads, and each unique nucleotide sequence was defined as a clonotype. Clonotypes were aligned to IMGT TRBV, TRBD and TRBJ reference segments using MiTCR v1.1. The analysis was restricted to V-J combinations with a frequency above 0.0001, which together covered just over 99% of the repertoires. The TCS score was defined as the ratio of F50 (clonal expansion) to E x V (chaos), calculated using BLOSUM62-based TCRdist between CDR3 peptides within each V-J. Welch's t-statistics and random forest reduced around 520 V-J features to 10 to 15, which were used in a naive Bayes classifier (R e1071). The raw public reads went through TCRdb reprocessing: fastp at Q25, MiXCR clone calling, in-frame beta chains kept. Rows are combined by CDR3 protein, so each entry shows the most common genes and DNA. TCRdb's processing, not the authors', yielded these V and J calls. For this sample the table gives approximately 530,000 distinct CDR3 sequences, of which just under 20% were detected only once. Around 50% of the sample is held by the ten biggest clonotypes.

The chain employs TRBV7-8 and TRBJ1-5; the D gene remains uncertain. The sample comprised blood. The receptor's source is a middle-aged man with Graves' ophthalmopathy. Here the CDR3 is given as CASGLAPEGRQPQHF. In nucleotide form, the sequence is TGTGCCAGCGGCTTAGCGCCGGAGGGAAGGCAGCCCCAGCATTTT.